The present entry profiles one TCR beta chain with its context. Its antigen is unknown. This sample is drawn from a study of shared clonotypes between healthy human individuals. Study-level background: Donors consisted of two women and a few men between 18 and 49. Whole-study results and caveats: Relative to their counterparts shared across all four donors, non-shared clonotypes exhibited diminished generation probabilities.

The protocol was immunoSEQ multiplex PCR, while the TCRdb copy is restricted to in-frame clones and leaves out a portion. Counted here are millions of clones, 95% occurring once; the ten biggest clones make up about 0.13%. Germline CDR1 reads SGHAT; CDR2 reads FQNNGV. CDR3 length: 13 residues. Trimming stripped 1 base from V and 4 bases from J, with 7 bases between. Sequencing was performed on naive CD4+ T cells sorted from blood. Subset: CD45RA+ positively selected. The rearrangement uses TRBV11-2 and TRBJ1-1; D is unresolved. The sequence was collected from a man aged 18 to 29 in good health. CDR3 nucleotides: TGTGCCAGCAGCTTAGTCCGGAGCACTGAAGCTTTCTTT. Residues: CASSLVRSTEAFF.